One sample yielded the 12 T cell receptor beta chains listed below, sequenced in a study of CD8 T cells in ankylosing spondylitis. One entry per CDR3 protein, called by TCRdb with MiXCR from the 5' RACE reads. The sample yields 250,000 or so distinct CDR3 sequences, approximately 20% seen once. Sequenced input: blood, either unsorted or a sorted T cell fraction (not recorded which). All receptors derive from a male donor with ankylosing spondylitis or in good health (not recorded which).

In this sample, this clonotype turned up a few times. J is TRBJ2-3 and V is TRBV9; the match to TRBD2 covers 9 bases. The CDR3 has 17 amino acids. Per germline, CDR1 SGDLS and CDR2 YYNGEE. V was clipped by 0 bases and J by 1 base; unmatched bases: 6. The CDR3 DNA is TGTGCCAGCAGCGTAGAGGCTAGCGGGATCCGCACAGATACGCAGTATTTT. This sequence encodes CASSVEASGIRTDTQYF.

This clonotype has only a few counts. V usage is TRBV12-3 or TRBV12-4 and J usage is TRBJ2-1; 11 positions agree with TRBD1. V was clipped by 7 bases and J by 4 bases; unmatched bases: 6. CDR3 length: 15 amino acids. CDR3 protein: CASNPDRGLYNEQFF. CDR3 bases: TGTGCCAGCAATCCGGACAGGGGGCTTTACAATGAGCAGTTCTTC.

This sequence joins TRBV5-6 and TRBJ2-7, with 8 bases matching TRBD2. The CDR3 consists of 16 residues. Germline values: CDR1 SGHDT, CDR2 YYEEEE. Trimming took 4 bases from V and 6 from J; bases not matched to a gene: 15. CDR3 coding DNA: TGTGCCAGCAGCCGGGGCGGTAGCGGGGCCTGGGGCGAGCAGTACTTC. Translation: CASSRGGSGAWGEQYF.

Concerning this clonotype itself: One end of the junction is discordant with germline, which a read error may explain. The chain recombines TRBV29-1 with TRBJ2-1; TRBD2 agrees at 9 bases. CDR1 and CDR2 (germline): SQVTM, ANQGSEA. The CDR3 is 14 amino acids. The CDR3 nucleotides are TGCAGCGTTGAAGATCACACGGAACAAAGCGGGAGGCTCTTC. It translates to CSVEDHTEQSGRLF.

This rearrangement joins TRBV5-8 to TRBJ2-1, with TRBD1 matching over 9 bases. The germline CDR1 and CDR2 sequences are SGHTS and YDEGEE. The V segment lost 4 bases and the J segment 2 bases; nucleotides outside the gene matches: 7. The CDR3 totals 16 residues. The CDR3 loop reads CASSTTGGWTYNEQFF. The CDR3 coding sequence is TGTGCCAGCAGCACAACAGGGGGCTGGACCTACAATGAGCAGTTCTTC.

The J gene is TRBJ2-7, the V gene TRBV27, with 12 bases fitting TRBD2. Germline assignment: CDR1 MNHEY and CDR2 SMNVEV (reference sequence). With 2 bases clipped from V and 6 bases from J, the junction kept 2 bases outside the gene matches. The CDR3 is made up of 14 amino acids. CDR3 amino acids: CASSLLAGGVEQYF. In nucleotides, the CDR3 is TGTGCCAGCAGTTTACTAGCGGGAGGGGTCGAGCAGTACTTC.

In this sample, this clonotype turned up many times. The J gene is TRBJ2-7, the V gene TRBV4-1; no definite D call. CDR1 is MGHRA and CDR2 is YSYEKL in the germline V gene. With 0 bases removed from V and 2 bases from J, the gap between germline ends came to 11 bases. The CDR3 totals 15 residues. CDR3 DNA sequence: TGCGCCAGCAGCCAAGATCTTGACTCGACCTACGAGCAGTACTTC. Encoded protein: CASSQDLDSTYEQYF.

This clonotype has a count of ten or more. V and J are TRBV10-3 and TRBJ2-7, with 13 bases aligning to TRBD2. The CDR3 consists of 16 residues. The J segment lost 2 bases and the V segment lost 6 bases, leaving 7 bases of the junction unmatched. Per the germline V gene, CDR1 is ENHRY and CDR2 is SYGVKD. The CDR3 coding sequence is TGTGCCATCAGCCTCGGACTAGCGGGAGTCACCTACGAGCAGTACTTC. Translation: CAISLGLAGVTYEQYF.

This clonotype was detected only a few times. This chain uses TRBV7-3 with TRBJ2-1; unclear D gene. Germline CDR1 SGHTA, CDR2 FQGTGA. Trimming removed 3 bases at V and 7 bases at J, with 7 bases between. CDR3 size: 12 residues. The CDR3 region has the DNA TGTGCCAGCAGCTTCGGCCCTAATGAGCAGTTCTTC. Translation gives CASSFGPNEQFF. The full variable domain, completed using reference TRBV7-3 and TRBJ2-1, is GAGVSQTPSNKVTEKGKYVELRCDPISGHTALYWYRQSLGQGPEFLIYFQGTGAADDSGLPNDRFFAVRPEGSVSTLKIQRTERGDSAVYLCASSFGPNEQFFGPGTRLTVL.

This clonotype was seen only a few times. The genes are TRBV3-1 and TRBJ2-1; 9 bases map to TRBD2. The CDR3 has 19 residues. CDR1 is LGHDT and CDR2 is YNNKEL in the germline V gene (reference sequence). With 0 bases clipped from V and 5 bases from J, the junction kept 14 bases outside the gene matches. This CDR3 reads CASSQDRVAGDRVHNEQFF. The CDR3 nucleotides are TGTGCCAGCAGCCAAGATAGAGTAGCGGGAGATCGGGTCCACAATGAGCAGTTCTTC.

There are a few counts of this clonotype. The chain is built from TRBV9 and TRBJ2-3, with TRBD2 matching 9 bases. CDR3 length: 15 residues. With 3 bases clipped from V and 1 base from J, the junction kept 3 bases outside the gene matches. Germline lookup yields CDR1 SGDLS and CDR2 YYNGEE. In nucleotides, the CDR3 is TGTGCCAGCAGCGGACGACTAGCGGGCACAGATACGCAGTATTTT. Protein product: CASSGRLAGTDTQYF.

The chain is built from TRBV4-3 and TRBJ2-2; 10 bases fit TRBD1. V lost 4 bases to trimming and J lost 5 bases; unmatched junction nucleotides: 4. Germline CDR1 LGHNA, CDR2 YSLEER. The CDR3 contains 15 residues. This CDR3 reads CASSPDRGLTGELFF. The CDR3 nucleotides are TGCGCCAGCAGCCCGGACAGGGGGTTAACCGGGGAGCTGTTTTTT.